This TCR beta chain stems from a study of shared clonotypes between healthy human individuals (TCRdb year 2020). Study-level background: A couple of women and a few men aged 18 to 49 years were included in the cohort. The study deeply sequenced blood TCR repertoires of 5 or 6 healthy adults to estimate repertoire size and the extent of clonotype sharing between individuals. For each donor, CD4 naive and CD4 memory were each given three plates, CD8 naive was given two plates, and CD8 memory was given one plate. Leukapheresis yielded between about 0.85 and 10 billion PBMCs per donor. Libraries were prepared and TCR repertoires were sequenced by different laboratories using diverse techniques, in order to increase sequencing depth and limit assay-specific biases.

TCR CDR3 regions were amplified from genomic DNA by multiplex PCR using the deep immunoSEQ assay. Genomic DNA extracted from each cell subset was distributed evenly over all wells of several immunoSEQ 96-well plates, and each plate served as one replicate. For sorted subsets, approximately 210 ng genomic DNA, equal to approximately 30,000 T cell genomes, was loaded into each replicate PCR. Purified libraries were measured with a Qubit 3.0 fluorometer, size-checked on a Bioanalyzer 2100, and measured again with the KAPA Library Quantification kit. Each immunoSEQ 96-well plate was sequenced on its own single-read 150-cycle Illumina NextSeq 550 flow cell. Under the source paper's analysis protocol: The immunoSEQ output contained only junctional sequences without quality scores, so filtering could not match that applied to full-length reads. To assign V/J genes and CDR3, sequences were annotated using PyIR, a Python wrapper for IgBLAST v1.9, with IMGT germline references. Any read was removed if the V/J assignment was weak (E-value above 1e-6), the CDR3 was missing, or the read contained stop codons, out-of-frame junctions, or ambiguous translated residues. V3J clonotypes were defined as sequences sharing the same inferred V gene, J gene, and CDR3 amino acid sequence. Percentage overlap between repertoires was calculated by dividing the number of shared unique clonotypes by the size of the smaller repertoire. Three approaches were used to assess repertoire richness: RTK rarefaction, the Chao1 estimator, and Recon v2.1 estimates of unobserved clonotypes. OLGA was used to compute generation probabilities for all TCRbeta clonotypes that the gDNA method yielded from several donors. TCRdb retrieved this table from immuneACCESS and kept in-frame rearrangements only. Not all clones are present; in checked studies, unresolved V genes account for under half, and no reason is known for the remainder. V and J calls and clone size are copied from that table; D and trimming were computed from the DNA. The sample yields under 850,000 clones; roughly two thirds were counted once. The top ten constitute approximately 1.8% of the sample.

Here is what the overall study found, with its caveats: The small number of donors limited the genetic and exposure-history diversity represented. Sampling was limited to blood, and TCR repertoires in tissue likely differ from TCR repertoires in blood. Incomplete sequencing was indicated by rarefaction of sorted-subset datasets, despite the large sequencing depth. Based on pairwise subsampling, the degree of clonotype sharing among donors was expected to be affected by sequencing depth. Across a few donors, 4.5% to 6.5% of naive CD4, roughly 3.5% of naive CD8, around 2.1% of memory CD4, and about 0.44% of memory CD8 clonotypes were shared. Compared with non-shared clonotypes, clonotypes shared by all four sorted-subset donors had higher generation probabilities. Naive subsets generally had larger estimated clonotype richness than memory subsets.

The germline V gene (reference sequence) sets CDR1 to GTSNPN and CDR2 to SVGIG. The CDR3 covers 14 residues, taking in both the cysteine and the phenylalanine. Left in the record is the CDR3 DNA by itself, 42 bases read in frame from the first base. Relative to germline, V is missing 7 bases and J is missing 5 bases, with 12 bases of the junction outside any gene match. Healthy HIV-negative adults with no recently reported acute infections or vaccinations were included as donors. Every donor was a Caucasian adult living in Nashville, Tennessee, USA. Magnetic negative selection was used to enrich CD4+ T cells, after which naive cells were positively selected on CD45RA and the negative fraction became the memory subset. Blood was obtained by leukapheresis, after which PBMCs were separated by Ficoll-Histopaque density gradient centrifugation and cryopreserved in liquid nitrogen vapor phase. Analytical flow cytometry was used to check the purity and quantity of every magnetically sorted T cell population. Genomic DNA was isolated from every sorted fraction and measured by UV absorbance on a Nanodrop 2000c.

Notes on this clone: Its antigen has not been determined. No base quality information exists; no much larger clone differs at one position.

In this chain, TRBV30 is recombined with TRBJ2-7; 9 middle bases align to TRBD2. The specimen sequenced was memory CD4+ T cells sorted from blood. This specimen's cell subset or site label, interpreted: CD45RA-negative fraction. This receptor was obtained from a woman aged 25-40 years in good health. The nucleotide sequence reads TGTGCCTATACTATGGCGGGAGGGAGAAACGAGCAGTACTTC. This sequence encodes CAYTMAGGRNEQYF.